The 17 T cell receptor beta chains below come from one sample, sequenced in a study of T cells after posttransplantation cyclophosphamide. Using immunoSEQ multiplex PCR, the repertoire was profiled, and TCRdb retains in-frame clones only, with some absent. The specimen has about 25,000 clones, none found just once. The sequencing input was PBMCs. The receptors come from a man aged 45-65 years in good health, CMV-negative, and a related stem cell transplant donor.

This clone was seen repeatedly, ten times or more. This chain connects TRBV5-1 to TRBJ1-1; perhaps TRBD1 as D (5 bases). From germline, CDR1 is SGHRS and CDR2 YFSETQ. Trimming stripped 0 bases from V and 2 bases from J, with 8 bases between. The CDR3 spans 14 residues. The CDR3 loop reads CASSLARVNTEAFF. The CDR3 nucleotides are TGCGCCAGCAGCTTGGCCAGGGTCAACACTGAAGCTTTCTTT.

V gene TRBV29-1 combines with J gene TRBJ2-5; D unresolved. With the DNA end fitting TRBJ2-7 better, the J assignment may be wrong. This CDR3 contains 10 residues. Germline V gives CDR1 SQVTM, CDR2 ANQGSEA. The CDR3 spells CSVDIYEQYF. In nucleotides, the CDR3 is TGCAGCGTTGATATCTACGAGCAGTACTTC.

This clone was counted at least ten times. The rearrangement joins TRBV29-1 to TRBJ1-5; 7 positions agree with TRBD1. Trimming cost V 7 bases and J 4 bases; bases outside gene matches: 7. The CDR3 totals 13 residues. Per germline, CDR1 SQVTM and CDR2 ANQGSEA. CDR3 loop: CSDKQGSNQPQHF. As DNA, the CDR3 is TGCAGCGATAAACAGGGGAGTAATCAGCCCCAGCATTTT.

This clone was observed many times. This chain links TRBV13 with TRBJ1-2; TRBD1 matches at 8 bases. CDR3 length equals 14 residues. Unmatched junction bases numbered 8, after V lost 6 bases and J lost 5 bases. Germline V lookup: CDR1 PRHDT, CDR2 FYEKMQ (reference sequence). DNA for the CDR3: TGTGCCAGCAGTTTGACAGGGGACGGGTATGGCTACACCTTC. This encodes CASSLTGDGYGYTF.

Within the sample, this clone is medium-sized. This sequence joins TRBV15 and TRBJ2-4; the D is unclear. Trimming took 1 base from V and 0 from J, leaving 16 bases between them. Germline V gene sequence: CDR1 LNHNV, CDR2 YYDKDF (reference sequence). The CDR3 has 18 residues. The CDR3 DNA sequence: TGTGCCACCAGCAGAGGGGCAGGTTTAAATTTAGCCAAAAACATTCAGTACTTC. It encodes CATSRGAGLNLAKNIQYF.

This clone showed up just a few times. The chain joins TRBV28 to TRBJ2-5; no clear D gene. The J call may be faulty, since TRBJ2-7 better matches the DNA end. CDR1 and CDR2 (germline): MDHEN, SYDVKM. This CDR3 region has 13 residues. CDR3 loop: CASSPPGYNEQYF. The DNA of the CDR3 is TGTGCCAGCAGTCCCCCCGGGTACAACGAGCAGTACTTC.

The sample holds many counts of this clone. V is TRBV10-3 and J is TRBJ1-5; D is perhaps TRBD1 (5 bases). Per germline, CDR1 ENHRY and CDR2 SYGVKD. Trimming removed 8 bases at V and 5 bases at J, with 16 bases between. The CDR3 runs to 14 residues. The CDR3 DNA is TGTGCCATCTCTGTGCAGGGCGGGGATCAGCCCCAGCATTTT. This encodes CAISVQGGDQPQHF.

This clone was observed many times. The chain is built from TRBV6-1 and TRBJ1-1; the D gene is possibly TRBD1 (6 bases). The germline V gene has CDR1 MNHNS and CDR2 SASEGT. The CDR3 is 14 amino acids. Trimming took off 6 bases at V and 1 base at J, with 12 bases between the two ends. The CDR3: CASSLTGWNTEAFF. The CDR3 DNA follows: TGTGCCAGCAGCCTAACAGGGTGGAACACTGAAGCTTTCTTT.

This chain connects TRBV7-6 to TRBJ1-6; 9 nucleotides agree with TRBD1. Germline V gene sequence: CDR1 SGHVS, CDR2 FNYEAQ. The ends lost 5 bases at V and 2 bases at J; junction bases unmatched: 4. The CDR3 extends over 16 amino acids. This CDR3 reads CASSKGTGPYNSPLHF. The DNA for the CDR3 is TGTGCCAGCAGCAAAGGGACAGGGCCCTATAATTCACCCCTCCACTTT.

This clone was counted many times. The chain joins TRBV12-5 to TRBJ1-1; 8 bases line up with TRBD1. CDR3 size: 14 residues. Germline CDR1 and CDR2: LGHNT and FRNRAP. V was clipped by 6 bases and J by 10 bases; unmatched bases: 13. CDR3 nucleotides: TGTGCTAGTGGAGGACAGGGACTACAATTGGGAGCTTTCTTT. Its translation is CASGGQGLQLGAFF.

This clone was seen at least ten times. The J gene is TRBJ1-2, the V gene TRBV5-6; 8 bases fit TRBD1. Germline CDR1 reads SGHDT; CDR2 reads YYEEEE. The CDR3 consists of 15 residues. The V segment lost 6 bases and the J segment 4 bases; nucleotides outside the gene matches: 11. In DNA, the CDR3 is TGTGCCAGCACCCGACAGGGGACTTGGGCCTATGGCTACACCTTC. It specifies CASTRQGTWAYGYTF.

This clone was recorded many times. This chain connects TRBV9 to TRBJ2-5; a weak D match, TRBD1 (5 bases). Deletions cut 6 bases from V and 1 base from J, with 13 bases between. This CDR3 spans 14 amino acids. Germline assignment: CDR1 SGDLS and CDR2 YYNGEE. The CDR3 spells CASNKGQGQETQYF. The CDR3, as DNA: TGTGCCAGCAACAAGGGGCAGGGCCAAGAGACCCAGTACTTC.

At least ten counts were recorded for this clone. The chain is built from TRBV6-1 and TRBJ1-5; no clear D. The CDR3 sequence is 15 residues long. In germline, CDR1 is MNHNS, CDR2 SASEGT. Between the trimmed V and J ends, which lost 3 bases and 0 bases, there was a span of 9 bases. The CDR3 DNA sequence: TGTGCCAGCAGTGATCGGAGCCCTAGCAATCAGCCCCAGCATTTT. This gives the protein CASSDRSPSNQPQHF.

The rearrangement joins TRBV7-8 to TRBJ1-2; the match to TRBD1 covers 12 bases. The CDR3 runs 19 residues. Germline V CDR1 and CDR2: SGHVS, FQNEAQ. V was clipped by 6 bases and J by 5 bases; unmatched bases: 19. CDR3 residues: CASRRDRGRERGGIYGYTF. CDR3 DNA: TGTGCCAGCAGACGGGACAGGGGGCGCGAGAGGGGGGGGATATATGGCTACACCTTC. The full variable domain, with the rest looked up from reference TRBV7-8 and TRBJ1-2, is GAGVSQSPRYKVAKRGQDVALRCDPISGHVSLFWYQQALGQGPEFLTYFQNEAQLDKSGLPSDRFFAERPEGSVSTLKIQRTQQEDSAVYLCASRRDRGRERGGIYGYTFGSGTRLTVV.

The sample holds many counts of this clone. The gene calls are TRBV7-8 and TRBJ2-2; TRBD2 aligns across 9 bases. CDR1 is SGHVS, CDR2 FQNEAQ, per germline. With 3 bases clipped from V and 4 bases from J, the junction kept 12 bases outside the gene matches. The CDR3 is 18 amino acids. CDR3 sequence (DNA): TGTGCCAGCAGCTTCAACAGCATAGGCGGGGGGGTCACCGGGGAGCTGTTTTTT. This sequence encodes CASSFNSIGGGVTGELFF.

This clone was found many times. At one end, the junction sequence differs from germline, possibly due to a read error. The gene calls are TRBV30 and TRBJ2-3; TRBD2 agrees at 11 bases. CDR3 length equals 15 residues. Germline CDR1 GTSNPN, CDR2 SVGIG (reference sequence). CDR3 DNA: TGTGCCGGGAGACTAGCGGGATATCTCGGAGATACGCAGTATTTT. Its translation: CAGRLAGYLGDTQYF. The whole variable domain, remainder taken from reference TRBV30 and TRBJ2-3, is SQTIHQWPATLVQPVGSPLSLECTVEGTSNPNLYWYRQAAGRGLQLLFYSVGIGQISSEVPQNLSASRPQDRQFILSSKKLLLSDSGFYLCAGRLAGYLGDTQYFGPGTRLTVL.

There are many counts of this clone. The V gene is TRBV29-1, the J gene TRBJ2-2; D possibly corresponds to TRBD1 (6 bases). The ends were cut back, 6 bases at V and 2 bases at J, with 13 bases in the middle. Germline V gives CDR1 SQVTM, CDR2 ANQGSEA. The CDR3 runs 14 residues. The CDR3 nucleotides read TGCAGCGTCCCGGACAGCCCAAACACCGGGGAGCTGTTTTTT. Its protein product is CSVPDSPNTGELFF.